The 28 T cell receptor beta chains below come from one sample, sequenced in a study of CD8 T cells in ankylosing spondylitis. TCRdb ran MiXCR on the 5' RACE reads and lists one entry per CDR3 protein. This sample has about 160,000 distinct CDR3 sequences, with roughly 10% found just once. Specimen: blood, either unsorted or a sorted T cell fraction (not recorded which). Source of these receptors: a female donor with ankylosing spondylitis or in good health (not recorded which).

The V gene is TRBV7-9, the J gene TRBJ2-2; 7 bases fit TRBD1. Germline V gene data show CDR1 as SEHNR and CDR2 as FQNEAQ (reference sequence). CDR3 size: 16 residues. With V trimmed by 5 bases and J by 4 bases, 10 bases remained unmatched. The CDR3 loop reads CASSRLDRAGTGELFF. CDR3 bases: TGTGCCAGCAGCAGACTTGACAGGGCGGGCACCGGGGAGCTGTTTTTT.

The V gene is TRBV7-6, the J gene TRBJ2-1; a weak D match, TRBD2 (6 bases). This CDR3 is 15 amino acids long. V lost 1 base to trimming and J lost 3 bases, with 10 bases between them. The germline gives CDR1 SGHVS, CDR2 FNYEAQ. CDR3 nucleotide sequence: TGTGCCAGCAGCTTAGGTAGCGGAAACTACAATGAGCAGTTCTTC. It encodes CASSLGSGNYNEQFF.

The chain employs TRBV5-6 and TRBJ1-1; tentative D call: TRBD1 (6 bases). Between the trimmed V and J ends, which lost 4 bases and 8 bases, there was a span of 18 bases. Per the germline V gene, CDR1 is SGHDT and CDR2 is YYEEEE. The CDR3 runs 14 residues. As DNA, the CDR3 is TGTGCCAGCAGCCCGGGGGCGCCCAAGGTGGAAGCTTTCTTT. As protein: CASSPGAPKVEAFF.

The rearrangement joins TRBV24-1 to TRBJ2-3, with TRBD2 matching over 12 bases. V lost 3 bases, J lost 6 bases, and 12 bases stayed unmatched. Germline-derived CDR1 and CDR2 are KGHDR and SFDVKD. The CDR3 contains 18 residues. CDR3 DNA: TGTGCCACCAGTGATAGTCGCCTAGCGGGAGGGGATCGGGATACGCAGTATTTT. This gives the protein CATSDSRLAGGDRDTQYF.

This clonotype showed up just a few times. The J gene is TRBJ2-7, the V gene TRBV6-2 or TRBV6-3; perhaps TRBD2 as D (5 bases). The CDR3 has 14 residues. Trimming cost V 2 bases and J 5 bases, with 13 bases left between them. Per the germline V gene, CDR1 is MNHEY and CDR2 is SVGEGT. The CDR3 region is CASSYAEGLDEQYF. The CDR3 DNA is TGTGCCAGCAGTTACGCCGAGGGCCTGGACGAGCAGTACTTC.

This clonotype has just a few counts. The rearrangement links TRBV9 to TRBJ2-2, with D uncertain. Germline CDR1 reads SGDLS; CDR2 reads YYNGEE. The V end lost 3 bases, the J end lost 6 bases, and 6 bases lay between the germline ends. This CDR3 comprises 12 residues. CDR3 sequence reads: CASSGTPGELFF. CDR3 DNA: TGTGCCAGCAGCGGTACGCCCGGGGAGCTGTTTTTT.

This clonotype has only a few counts. This chain joins TRBV5-6 and TRBJ2-7; weak D call: TRBD2 (6 bases). Germline lookup yields CDR1 SGHDT and CDR2 YYEEEE. This CDR3 is built from 14 residues. Trimming took 0 bases from V and 3 from J, leaving 10 bases between them. The CDR3, as DNA: TGTGCCAGCAGCTTGGGGAGGGCCCTCTACGAGCAGTACTTC. It codes for CASSLGRALYEQYF.

The chain uses TRBV7-2 and TRBJ2-5, with 12 bases fitting TRBD2. CDR1 is SGHTA and CDR2 is FQGNSA in the germline V gene. CDR3 size: 16 residues. The J segment lost 5 bases and the V segment lost 4 bases, leaving 8 bases of the junction unmatched. In DNA form, the CDR3 reads TGTGCCAGCAGCTCCCTAGCGGGAGGGCAGGGGGAGACCCAGTACTTC. This translates into CASSSLAGGQGETQYF. The entire variable domain, with the rest obtained from reference TRBV7-2 and TRBJ2-5, is as follows: GAGVSQSPSNKVTEKGKDVELRCDPISGHTALYWYRQSLGQGLEFLIYFQGNSAPDKSGLPSDRFSAERTGGSVSTLTIQRTQQEDSAVYLCASSSLAGGQGETQYFGPGTRLLVL.

The genes are TRBV20-1 and TRBJ2-1; 15 nucleotides align to TRBD2. J was trimmed by 7 bases and V by 6 bases; bases with no gene match: 7. The CDR3 has 15 amino acids. The germline gives CDR1 DFQATT, CDR2 SNEGSKA (reference sequence). CDR3 residues: CSARGTSGRINEQFF. The CDR3 bases are TGCAGTGCCCGAGGGACTAGCGGGAGGATAAATGAGCAGTTCTTC.

Ten or more counts support this clonotype. The chain joins TRBV6-2 or TRBV6-3 to TRBJ1-5, with D maybe TRBD1 (5 bases). This CDR3 region has 15 residues. The ends were cut back, 7 bases at V and 1 base at J, with 14 bases in the middle. Germline loops: CDR1 MNHEY, CDR2 SVGEGT. CDR3 DNA: TGTGCCAGCACAAACTGGGGACGCAGCAATCAGCCCCAGCATTTT. This translates into CASTNWGRSNQPQHF.

This clonotype was detected ten times or more. The chain joins TRBV15 to TRBJ1-4; D not certain. Trimming shortened V by 0 bases and J by 12 bases, and 14 bases separated the two germline ends. Germline V gene lookup returns CDR1 LNHNV and CDR2 YYDKDF (reference sequence). The CDR3 is 14 amino acids. The CDR3 DNA is TGTGCCACCAGCAGAGACGTGAATGTTCAGGAACTGTTTTTT. Amino acids: CATSRDVNVQELFF.

Only a few counts were recorded for this clonotype. The chain is built from TRBV11-2 and TRBJ1-2; tentatively, D is TRBD1 (5 bases). Germline V gene data show CDR1 as SGHAT and CDR2 as FQNNGV. Between the trimmed V and J ends, which lost 3 bases and 10 bases, there was a span of 15 bases. This CDR3 region has 13 residues. DNA for the CDR3: TGTGCCAGCAGCTTCAGACAGACTGAACCCTACACCTTC. It is translated as CASSFRQTEPYTF.

This clonotype was seen a handful of times. This chain uses TRBV6-1 with TRBJ2-7; 10 bases fit TRBD2. Germline-derived CDR1 and CDR2 are MNHNS and SASEGT. This CDR3 comprises 14 residues. The ends lost 5 bases at V and 3 bases at J; junction bases unmatched: 4. The CDR3 nucleotides read TGTGCCAGCAGTCGACTAGCGGGTGACTACGAGCAGTACTTC. This gives the protein CASSRLAGDYEQYF.

The chain is built from TRBV27 and TRBJ1-5, with D possibly TRBD1 on 5 matching bases. V dropped 1 base and J dropped 2 bases, with 9 bases sitting between them. Germline lookup yields CDR1 MNHEY and CDR2 SMNVEV (reference sequence). This CDR3 is 15 amino acids long. In DNA form, the CDR3 reads TGTGCCAGCAGTTTATGGGGGGATGGCAATCAGCCCCAGCATTTT. Translated, it gives CASSLWGDGNQPQHF.

This clonotype has at least ten counts. V and J are TRBV12-3 or TRBV12-4 and TRBJ1-1; the D is unclear. The V and J ends lost 7 bases and 5 bases respectively, with 14 bases between them. The CDR3 extends over 13 amino acids. The CDR3 DNA follows: TGTGCCAGCACCCCGGACGGGGAGACTGAAGCTTTCTTT. This encodes CASTPDGETEAFF.

The chain joins TRBV24-1 to TRBJ2-7; the D is unclear. CDR3 length equals 11 residues. Germline CDR1 and CDR2: KGHDR and SFDVKD. With 4 bases removed from V and 3 bases from J, the gap between germline ends came to 3 bases. CDR3 residues: CATSDLYEQYF. CDR3 sequence (DNA): TGTGCCACCAGTGACCTCTACGAGCAGTACTTC.

The table lists this clonotype with a few counts. V is TRBV5-1 and J is TRBJ2-7; TRBD2 might be the D (6 bases). Deletions cut 0 bases from V and 7 bases from J, with 11 bases between. Germline lookup yields CDR1 SGHRS and CDR2 YFSETQ. CDR3 length equals 13 residues. The CDR3 coding sequence is TGCGCCAGCAGCTTGGGGGGGGACTGGGAGCAGTACTTC. Its protein is CASSLGGDWEQYF.

This clonotype was counted ten times or more. V is TRBV6-2 or TRBV6-3 and J is TRBJ2-7; no definite D call. The V and J ends lost 5 bases and 2 bases respectively, with 13 bases between them. The CDR3 contains 14 residues. Germline V lookup: CDR1 MNHEY, CDR2 SVGEGT. The CDR3 here is CASSPSLYPYEQYF. For the CDR3, the DNA is TGTGCCAGCAGTCCCTCGCTATATCCCTACGAGCAGTACTTC.

This clonotype appeared a few times. The chain has TRBV6-5 and TRBJ1-6; D is possibly TRBD1 (6 bases). Looked up from germline, CDR1 is MNHEY and CDR2 is SVGAGI. The CDR3 spans 16 residues. Trimming cost V 0 bases and J 7 bases, with 13 bases left between them. CDR3 region: CASSYSIGGMNSPLHF. CDR3 in DNA: TGTGCCAGCAGTTACTCGATTGGGGGCATGAATTCACCCCTCCACTTT.

Only a few counts were recorded for this clonotype. The chain combines TRBV28 with TRBJ2-1; 7 nucleotides line up with TRBD2. Trimming at V came to 2 bases and at J to 0 bases, leaving 7 bases not matched to a gene. The CDR3 is 17 amino acids. The germline V gene encodes CDR1 MDHEN and CDR2 SYDVKM. This CDR3 reads CASSLSSGGGSYNEQFF. CDR3 nucleotide sequence: TGTGCCAGCAGTTTAAGTTCCGGCGGGGGCTCCTACAATGAGCAGTTCTTC.

The rearrangement uses TRBV6-1 and TRBJ2-5; D is ambiguous. Trimming removed 5 bases at V and 5 bases at J, with 12 bases between. The CDR3 runs to 13 residues. Per germline, CDR1 MNHNS and CDR2 SASEGT. The CDR3 spells CASSLILAETQYF. In DNA, the CDR3 is TGTGCCAGCAGTCTCATTTTGGCGGAGACCCAGTACTTC.

This clonotype was observed a handful of times. V and J are TRBV9 and TRBJ2-1, with TRBD2 matching 9 bases. The CDR3 covers 15 residues. V shed 6 bases, J shed 9 bases, and the junction held 13 bases outside the gene matches. Germline values: CDR1 SGDLS, CDR2 YYNGEE. CDR3 loop: CASKETSGLEGEQFF. In DNA, the CDR3 is TGTGCCAGCAAAGAAACTAGCGGGTTGGAAGGTGAGCAGTTCTTC.

The chain combines TRBV7-2 with TRBJ2-7, with a weak D call TRBD1 (6 bases). Germline lookup yields CDR1 SGHTA and CDR2 FQGNSA. The CDR3 length is 13 residues. V was pared by 1 base and J by 7 bases, with 11 bases between. CDR3 DNA sequence: TGTGCCAGCAGCTTAGGACAGGCAGGGGAGCAGTACTTC. This gives the protein CASSLGQAGEQYF.

This clonotype was seen a few times. J is TRBJ1-5 and V is TRBV12-3 or TRBV12-4; tentative D call: TRBD1 (5 bases). The CDR3 consists of 13 residues. Trimming cost V 5 bases and J 6 bases, with 11 bases left between them. The CDR3 DNA reads as TGTGCCAGCAGTCCCCCGGGGGGTCAGCCCCAGCATTTT. Its protein product is CASSPPGGQPQHF.

The chain links TRBV4-2 to TRBJ2-2; possibly TRBD1 for D (5 bases). The CDR3 spans 16 residues. Germline V CDR1 and CDR2: LGHNA, YNFKEQ. The V end was cut by 0 bases, the J end by 3 bases, with 11 bases between. CDR3 amino acids: CASSQDPDRDTGELFF. CDR3 DNA sequence: TGTGCCAGCAGCCAAGATCCCGACAGAGACACCGGGGAGCTGTTTTTT.

This clonotype was seen many times. The chain combines TRBV4-3 with TRBJ1-4; no reliable D call. The CDR3 sequence is 17 residues long. Germline V gene lookup returns CDR1 LGHNA and CDR2 YSLEER. Trimming left V 1 base short and J 5 bases short, with 17 bases between. In nucleotides, the CDR3 is TGCGCCAGCAGCCAAGCGCCCCGCTCGGCGAGGAATGAAAAACTGTTTTTT. This gives the protein CASSQAPRSARNEKLFF.

CDR3 protein: CASRRGGAGANVLTF. The CDR3, as DNA: TGTGCCAGCAGGCGAGGGGGGGCTGGGGCCAACGTCCTGACTTTC. V is TRBV7-9 and J is TRBJ2-6, with D tentatively TRBD2 (7 bases). The CDR3 is 15 residues long. The germline V gene encodes CDR1 SEHNR and CDR2 FQNEAQ (reference sequence). Trimming removed 6 bases from V and 2 bases from J, with 11 bases in between.

In its sample, this clonotype was seen a few times. The V gene is TRBV10-3, the J gene TRBJ2-7; D may be TRBD1 or TRBD2 (5 bases each). The ends were cut back, 10 bases at V and 2 bases at J, with 15 bases in the middle. Germline loops: CDR1 ENHRY, CDR2 SYGVKD. This CDR3 region has 13 residues. As DNA, the CDR3 is TGTGCCACCTGGGACCAAACACCCTACGAGCAGTACTTC. It encodes CATWDQTPYEQYF.